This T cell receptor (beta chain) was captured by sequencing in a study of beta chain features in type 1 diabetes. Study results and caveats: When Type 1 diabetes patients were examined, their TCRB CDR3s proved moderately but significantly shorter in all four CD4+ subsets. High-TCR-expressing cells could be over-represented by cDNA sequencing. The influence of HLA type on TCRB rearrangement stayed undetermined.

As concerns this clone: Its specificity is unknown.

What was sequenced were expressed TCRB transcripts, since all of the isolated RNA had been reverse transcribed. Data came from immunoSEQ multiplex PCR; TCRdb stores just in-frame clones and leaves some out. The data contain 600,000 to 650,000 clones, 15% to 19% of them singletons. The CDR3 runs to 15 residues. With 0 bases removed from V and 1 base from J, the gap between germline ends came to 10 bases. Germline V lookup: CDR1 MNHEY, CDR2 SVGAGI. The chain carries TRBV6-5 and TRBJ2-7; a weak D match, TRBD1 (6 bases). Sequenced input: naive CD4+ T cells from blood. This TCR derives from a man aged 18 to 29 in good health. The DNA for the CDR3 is TGTGCCAGCAGTTACTCGCCCAGGGGTTCCTACGAGCAGTACTTC. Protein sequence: CASSYSPRGSYEQYF.